Here is one T cell receptor (beta chain) with its context. The data belong to a study of a mutant IDH1 vaccine in newly diagnosed glioma. Study at large: Males made up about 62% and females approximately 38% of treated patients, whose mean age was around 40 years. The earlier regimen, radiotherapy, temozolomide, or both, was most often both.

Unmatched junction bases numbered 3, after V lost 6 bases and J lost 3 bases. This CDR3 has 13 residues. Germline loops: CDR1 SGHAT, CDR2 FQNNGV. Time point here: baseline, week 1 (first vaccination visit). The treatment denotes: pre-vaccination baseline after standard-of-care therapy. The data were produced by immunoSEQ multiplex PCR, yet TCRdb's version contains in-frame clones alone and is incomplete. The table shows roughly 41,000 clones, with roughly 92% occurring only once. The source material was PBMCs, sampled from a glioma patient treated with radiotherapy, temozolomide or both. The chain joins TRBV11-2 to TRBJ1-1; 8 bases agree with TRBD1. The TCR originated in a man younger than 30 with glioma. CDR3 nucleotide sequence: TGTGCCAGCAGGCAGGGGGCGGACACTGAAGCTTTCTTT. Amino acid sequence: CASRQGADTEAFF.